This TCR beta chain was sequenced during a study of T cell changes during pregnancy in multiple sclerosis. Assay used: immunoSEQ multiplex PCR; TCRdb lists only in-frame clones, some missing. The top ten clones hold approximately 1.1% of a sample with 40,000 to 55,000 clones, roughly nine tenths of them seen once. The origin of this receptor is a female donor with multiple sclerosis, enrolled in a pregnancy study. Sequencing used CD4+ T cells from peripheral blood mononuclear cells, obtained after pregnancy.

The CDR3 nucleotides read TGTGCCAGCAGCACAGCCGGGACTAGCGGGAGGGTGGGAGATACGCAGTATTTT. This codes for CASSTAGTSGRVGDTQYF. The chain employs TRBV5-4 and TRBJ2-3, with 16 bases matching TRBD2. The CDR3 is made up of 18 amino acids. V shed 4 bases, J shed 5 bases, and the junction held 10 bases outside the gene matches. The V gene's germline CDR1 is SGHNT and CDR2 YYREEE (reference sequence). The entire variable domain, with the rest obtained from reference TRBV5-4 and TRBJ2-3, is as follows: ETGVTQSPTHLIKTRGQQVTLRCSSQSGHNTVSWYQQALGQGPQFIFQYYREEENGRGNFPPRFSGLQFPNYSSELNVNALELDDSALYLCASSTAGTSGRVGDTQYFGPGTRLTVL.